The present entry profiles one T cell receptor (beta chain) with its context. Its antigen is not identified. This entry comes from a study of shared clonotypes between healthy human individuals. Overall study: CD4 naive cells filled three plates per donor, CD4 memory three, CD8 naive two and CD8 memory one.

Data came from immunoSEQ multiplex PCR; TCRdb stores just in-frame clones and leaves some out. Of some 350,000 clones in the sample, around 72% were seen once. Study findings and constraints: Incompleteness in sorted-subset sequencing, despite large depth, was shown by rarefaction.

Trimming removed 6 bases from V and 0 bases from J, with 9 bases in between. CDR3 length: 13 amino acids. In germline, CDR1 is MNHNS, CDR2 SASEGT. This receptor was taken from a man aged 25 to 40 in good health. Source material: memory CD4+ T cells sorted from blood. Regarding subset: CD45RA-negative fraction. V is TRBV6-1 and J is TRBJ2-7; a possible D gene is TRBD2 (6 bases). This chain's CDR3 is CASSGRVSYEQYF. The CDR3 DNA reads TGTGCCAGCAGCGGGAGAGTCTCCTACGAGCAGTACTTC.